The clone carrying this T cell receptor beta chain was observed a few times. As yet, its antigen is unknown. The record originates from a study of cytomegalovirus exposure and HLA in healthy donors. Study-level points and caveats: An analysis done earlier found most TCR beta V segments productive about 87% or about 30% of the time. In presence/absence analyses, roughly uniform sequencing depth across donors was assumed.

60 Vbeta and 13 Jbeta primers were used in PCR. Assay used: immunoSEQ multiplex PCR; TCRdb lists only in-frame clones, some missing. The data hold about 140,000 clones, with 88% observed a single time. The junction had 4 bases not matched to a gene; V was cut back by 0 bases and J by 4 bases. The CDR3 totals 15 residues. Germline V gene sequence: CDR1 MNHEY, CDR2 SVGAGI. The gene calls are TRBV6-5 and TRBJ2-7; 9 positions match TRBD2. This receptor was identified in a woman between 40 and 50 years old in good health and CMV-seronegative. The sample consisted of PBMCs. The CDR3 loop reads CASSYSPLAGYEQYF. CDR3 DNA sequence: TGTGCCAGCAGTTACTCGCCTCTAGCGGGATACGAGCAGTACTTC.